The 5 T cell receptor beta chains below were found in one sample sequenced in a study of cytomegalovirus exposure and HLA in healthy donors. TCRdb's copy holds only in-frame clones and misses some; the assay was immunoSEQ multiplex PCR. The sample lists around 140,000 clones, more than 75% occurring once. Sequencing was carried out using PBMCs. The receptors were sampled from a man younger than 30 in good health and CMV-seropositive.

The chain is built from TRBV9 and TRBJ2-2, with 7 positions matching TRBD2. The V and J ends lost 3 bases and 5 bases, in that order; junction bases with no gene match: 1. The germline V gene has CDR1 SGDLS and CDR2 YYNGEE. The CDR3 sequence is 13 residues long. The CDR3 sequence: CASSGGGTGELFF. Written as DNA, the CDR3 is TGTGCCAGCAGCGGCGGGGGAACCGGGGAGCTGTTTTTT.

The chain couples TRBV5-6 to TRBJ1-2; D is uncertain. V shed 4 bases and J shed 1 base, with 14 bases lying between them. In germline, CDR1 is SGHDT, CDR2 YYEEEE. The CDR3 totals 15 residues. The CDR3 DNA is TGTGCCAGCAGCCTTAAATGGCAGATTAACTATGGCTACACCTTC. It yields the protein CASSLKWQINYGYTF.

V usage is TRBV7-9 and J usage is TRBJ2-7; D is undetermined. The CDR3 has 13 residues. V lost 4 bases to trimming and J lost 3 bases, with 10 bases between them. Germline CDR1 reads SEHNR; CDR2 reads FQNEAQ (reference sequence). CDR3 loop: CASSSAGNYEQYF. CDR3 bases: TGTGCCAGCAGCTCGGCAGGAAACTACGAGCAGTACTTC. The full variable domain, completed using reference TRBV7-9 and TRBJ2-7, is DTGVSQNPRHKITKRGQNVTFRCDPISEHNRLYWYRQTLGQGPEFLTYFQNEAQLEKSRLLSDRFSAERPKGSFSTLEIQRTEQGDSAMYLCASSSAGNYEQYFGPGTRLTVT.

This clone was observed a single time. As DNA, the CDR3 is TGTGCCAGCAGCCCGACTAGTTCCGGCGAGCAGTACTTC. Translating gives CASSPTSSGEQYF. The gene calls are TRBV7-9 and TRBJ2-7; perhaps TRBD2 as D (6 bases). The V and J ends lost 5 bases and 6 bases respectively, with 14 bases between them. The germline gives CDR1 SEHNR, CDR2 FQNEAQ (reference sequence). The CDR3 runs 13 residues.

The chain recombines TRBV5-6 with TRBJ1-1; maybe TRBD1 (5 bases). Per germline, CDR1 SGHDT and CDR2 YYEEEE. The V end lost 2 bases, the J end lost 4 bases, and 6 bases lay between the germline ends. CDR3 length: 12 residues. This CDR3 reads CASSFRVTEAFF. The CDR3 DNA reads as TGTGCCAGCAGCTTCAGGGTCACTGAAGCTTTCTTT.